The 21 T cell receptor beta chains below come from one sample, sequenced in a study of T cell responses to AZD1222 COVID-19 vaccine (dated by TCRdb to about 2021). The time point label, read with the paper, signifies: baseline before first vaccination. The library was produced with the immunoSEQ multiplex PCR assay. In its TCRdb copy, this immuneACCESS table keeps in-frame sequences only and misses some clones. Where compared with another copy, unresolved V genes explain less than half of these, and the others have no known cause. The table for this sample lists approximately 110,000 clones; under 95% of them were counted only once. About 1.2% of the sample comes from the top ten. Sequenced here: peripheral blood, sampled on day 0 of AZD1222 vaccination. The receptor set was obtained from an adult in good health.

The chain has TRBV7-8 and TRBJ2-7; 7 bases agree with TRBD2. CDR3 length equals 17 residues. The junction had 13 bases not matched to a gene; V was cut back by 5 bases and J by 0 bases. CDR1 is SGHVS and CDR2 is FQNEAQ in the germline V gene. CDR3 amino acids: CASSRGTQRGDSYEQYF. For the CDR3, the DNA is TGTGCCAGCAGCCGAGGGACTCAGCGGGGCGACTCCTACGAGCAGTACTTC.

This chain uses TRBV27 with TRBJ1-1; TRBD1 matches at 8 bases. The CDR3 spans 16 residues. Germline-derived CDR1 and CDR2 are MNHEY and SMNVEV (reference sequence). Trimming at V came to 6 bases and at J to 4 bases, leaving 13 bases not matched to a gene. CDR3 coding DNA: TGTGCCAGCAGAAGGGGACAGGTAAACTCGGGCACTGAAGCTTTCTTT. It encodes CASRRGQVNSGTEAFF.

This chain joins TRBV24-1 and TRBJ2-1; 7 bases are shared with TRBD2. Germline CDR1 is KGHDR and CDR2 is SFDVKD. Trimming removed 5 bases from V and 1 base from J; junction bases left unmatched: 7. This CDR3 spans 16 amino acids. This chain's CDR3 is CATSGEGGSSYNEQFF. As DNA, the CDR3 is TGTGCCACCAGTGGGGAAGGCGGGAGTTCCTACAATGAGCAGTTCTTC.

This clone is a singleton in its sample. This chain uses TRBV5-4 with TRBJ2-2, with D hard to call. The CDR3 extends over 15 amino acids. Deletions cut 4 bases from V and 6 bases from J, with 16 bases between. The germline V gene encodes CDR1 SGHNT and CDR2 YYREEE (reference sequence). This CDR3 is CASSASTYSPGELFF. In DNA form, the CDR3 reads TGTGCCAGCAGCGCCTCGACCTATTCCCCCGGGGAGCTGTTTTTT. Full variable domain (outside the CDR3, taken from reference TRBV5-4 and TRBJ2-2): ETGVTQSPTHLIKTRGQQVTLRCSSQSGHNTVSWYQQALGQGPQFIFQYYREEENGRGNFPPRFSGLQFPNYSSELNVNALELDDSALYLCASSASTYSPGELFFGEGSRLTVL.

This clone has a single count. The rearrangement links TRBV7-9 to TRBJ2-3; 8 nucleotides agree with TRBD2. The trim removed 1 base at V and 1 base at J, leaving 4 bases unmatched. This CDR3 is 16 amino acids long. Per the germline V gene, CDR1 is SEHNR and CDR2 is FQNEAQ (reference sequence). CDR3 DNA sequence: TGTGCCAGCAGCTTAGGGACAGCGGGAGGCACAGATACGCAGTATTTT. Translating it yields CASSLGTAGGTDTQYF. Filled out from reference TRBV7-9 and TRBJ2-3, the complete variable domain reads DTGVSQNPRHKITKRGQNVTFRCDPISEHNRLYWYRQTLGQGPEFLTYFQNEAQLEKSRLLSDRFSAERPKGSFSTLEIQRTEQGDSAMYLCASSLGTAGGTDTQYFGPGTRLTVL.

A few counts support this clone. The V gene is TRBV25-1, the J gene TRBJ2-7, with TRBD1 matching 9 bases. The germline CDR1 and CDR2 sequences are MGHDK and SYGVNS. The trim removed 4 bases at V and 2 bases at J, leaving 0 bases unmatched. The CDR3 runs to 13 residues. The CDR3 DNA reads TGTGCCAGCAGTGGGGACAGGGCCTACGAGCAGTACTTC. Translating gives CASSGDRAYEQYF.

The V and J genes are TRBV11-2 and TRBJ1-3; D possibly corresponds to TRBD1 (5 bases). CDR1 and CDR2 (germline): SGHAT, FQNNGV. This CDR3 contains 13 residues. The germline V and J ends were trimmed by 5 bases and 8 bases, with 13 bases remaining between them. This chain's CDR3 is CASSVDIGDTIYF. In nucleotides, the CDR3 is TGTGCCAGCAGCGTTGACATAGGGGACACCATATATTTT.

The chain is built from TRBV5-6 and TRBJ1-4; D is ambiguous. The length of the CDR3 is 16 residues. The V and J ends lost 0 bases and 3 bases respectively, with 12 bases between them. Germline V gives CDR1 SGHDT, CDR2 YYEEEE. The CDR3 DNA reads TGTGCCAGCAGCTTGGGTGCGGTGAGGGCTAATGAAAAACTGTTTTTT. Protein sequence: CASSLGAVRANEKLFF.

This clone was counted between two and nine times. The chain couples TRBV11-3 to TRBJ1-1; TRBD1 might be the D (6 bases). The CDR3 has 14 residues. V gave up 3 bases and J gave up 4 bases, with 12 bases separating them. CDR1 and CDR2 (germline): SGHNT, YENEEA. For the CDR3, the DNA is TGTGCCAGCAGCTTCAGGGGAGGGAGCACTGAAGCTTTCTTT. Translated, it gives CASSFRGGSTEAFF.

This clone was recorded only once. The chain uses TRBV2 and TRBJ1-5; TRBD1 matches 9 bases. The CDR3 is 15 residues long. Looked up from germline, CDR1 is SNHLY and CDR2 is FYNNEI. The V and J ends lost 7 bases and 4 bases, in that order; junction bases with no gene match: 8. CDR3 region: CASNRGTGHNQPQHF. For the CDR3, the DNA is TGTGCCAGCAACCGGGGGACAGGGCATAATCAGCCCCAGCATTTT.

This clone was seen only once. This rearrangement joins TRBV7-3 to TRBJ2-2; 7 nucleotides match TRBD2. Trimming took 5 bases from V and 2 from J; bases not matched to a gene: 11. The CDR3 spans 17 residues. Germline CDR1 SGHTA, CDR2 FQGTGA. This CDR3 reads CASSPETGTTNTGELFF. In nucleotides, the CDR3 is TGTGCCAGCAGCCCGGAAACCGGGACTACAAACACCGGGGAGCTGTTTTTT.

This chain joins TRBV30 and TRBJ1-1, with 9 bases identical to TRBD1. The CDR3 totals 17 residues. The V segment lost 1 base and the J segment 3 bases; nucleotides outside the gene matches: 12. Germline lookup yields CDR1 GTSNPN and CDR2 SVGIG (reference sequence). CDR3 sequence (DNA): TGTGCCTGGAGTGGGACCGGGACAGGGATGTCGTACACTGAAGCTTTCTTT. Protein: CAWSGTGTGMSYTEAFF.

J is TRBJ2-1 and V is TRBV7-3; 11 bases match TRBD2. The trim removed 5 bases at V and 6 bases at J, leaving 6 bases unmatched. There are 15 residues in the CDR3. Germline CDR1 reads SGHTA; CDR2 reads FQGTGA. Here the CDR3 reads CASSRGLAASNEQFF. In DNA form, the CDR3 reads TGTGCCAGCAGCCGGGGACTAGCGGCCTCCAATGAGCAGTTCTTC.

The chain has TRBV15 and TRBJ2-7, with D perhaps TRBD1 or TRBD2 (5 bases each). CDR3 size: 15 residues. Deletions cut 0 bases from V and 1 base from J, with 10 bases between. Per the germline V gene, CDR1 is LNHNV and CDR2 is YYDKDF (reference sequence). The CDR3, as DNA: TGTGCCACCAGCAGAGAGGGGGAAACATCCTACGAGCAGTACTTC. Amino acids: CATSREGETSYEQYF.

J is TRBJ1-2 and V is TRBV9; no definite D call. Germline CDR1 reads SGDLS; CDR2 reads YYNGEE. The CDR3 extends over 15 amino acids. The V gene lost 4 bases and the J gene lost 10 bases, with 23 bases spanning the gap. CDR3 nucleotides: TGTGCCAGCAGCCCCAAACGGACCGTAACGCCATTCTACACCTTC. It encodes CASSPKRTVTPFYTF.

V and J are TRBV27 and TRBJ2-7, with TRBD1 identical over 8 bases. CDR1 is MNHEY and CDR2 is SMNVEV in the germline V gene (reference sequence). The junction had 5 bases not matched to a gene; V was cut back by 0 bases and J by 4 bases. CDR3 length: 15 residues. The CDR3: CASSLSWQGAYEQYF. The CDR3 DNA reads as TGTGCCAGCAGTTTATCGTGGCAGGGGGCGTACGAGCAGTACTTC.

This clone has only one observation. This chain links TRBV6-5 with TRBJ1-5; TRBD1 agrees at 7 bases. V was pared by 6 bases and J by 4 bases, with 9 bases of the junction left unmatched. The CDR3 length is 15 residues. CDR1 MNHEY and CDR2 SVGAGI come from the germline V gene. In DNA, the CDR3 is TGTGCCAGCAGGGTCCCCGGGACAGCAAATCAGCCCCAGCATTTT. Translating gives CASRVPGTANQPQHF.

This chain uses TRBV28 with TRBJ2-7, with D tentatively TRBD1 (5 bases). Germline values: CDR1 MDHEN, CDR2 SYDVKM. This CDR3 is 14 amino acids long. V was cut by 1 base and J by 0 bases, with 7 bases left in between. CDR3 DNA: TGTGCCAGCAGTTTATACAGGCGCTCCTACGAGCAGTACTTC. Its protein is CASSLYRRSYEQYF.

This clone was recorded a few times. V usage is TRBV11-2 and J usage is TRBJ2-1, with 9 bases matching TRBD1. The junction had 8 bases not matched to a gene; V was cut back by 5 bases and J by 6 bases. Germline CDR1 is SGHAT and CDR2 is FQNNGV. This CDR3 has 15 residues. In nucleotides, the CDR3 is TGTGCCAGCAGCCCAAGCCCGGGACAGGGCAATGAGCAGTTCTTC. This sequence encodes CASSPSPGQGNEQFF.

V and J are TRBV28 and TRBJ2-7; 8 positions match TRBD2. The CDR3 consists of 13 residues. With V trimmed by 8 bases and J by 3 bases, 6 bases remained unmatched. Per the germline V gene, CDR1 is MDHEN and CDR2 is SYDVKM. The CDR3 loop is CASRGGTLYEQYF. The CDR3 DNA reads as TGTGCCAGCCGGGGGGGGACGCTCTACGAGCAGTACTTC.

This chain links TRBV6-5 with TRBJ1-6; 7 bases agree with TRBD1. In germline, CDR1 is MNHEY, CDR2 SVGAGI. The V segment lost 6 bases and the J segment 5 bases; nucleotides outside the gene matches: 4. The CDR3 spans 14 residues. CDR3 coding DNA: TGTGCCAGCAGCCCGGGACAGCATAATTCACCCCTCCACTTT. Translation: CASSPGQHNSPLHF.